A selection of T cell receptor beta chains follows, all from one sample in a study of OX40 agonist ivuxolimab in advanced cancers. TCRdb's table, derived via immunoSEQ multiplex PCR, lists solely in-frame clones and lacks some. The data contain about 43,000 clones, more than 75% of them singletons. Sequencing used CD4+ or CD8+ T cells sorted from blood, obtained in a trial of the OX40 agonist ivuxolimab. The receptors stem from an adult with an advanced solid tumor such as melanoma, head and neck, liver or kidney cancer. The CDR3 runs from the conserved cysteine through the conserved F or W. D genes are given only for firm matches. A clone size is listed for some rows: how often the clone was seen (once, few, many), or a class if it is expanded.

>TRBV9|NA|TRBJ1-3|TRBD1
TGTGCCAGCAGCCCGGAGGGGGCTGAATCTGGAAACACCATATATTTT
CASSPEGAESGNTIYF
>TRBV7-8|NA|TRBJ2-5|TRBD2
TGTGCCAGCAGCTACTGGACTAGCGGGGGGCCAGGTCATCAGACCCAGTACTTC
CASSYWTSGGPGHQTQYF
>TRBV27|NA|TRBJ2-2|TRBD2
TGTGCCAGCAGTTTGGTAGCGGGGGTTGGGGGCACCGGGGAGCTGTTTTTT
CASSLVAGVGGTGELFF
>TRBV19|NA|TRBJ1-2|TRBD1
TGTGCCAGTACTGGACAGGGGGCCGGCTACACCTTC
CASTGQGAGYTF
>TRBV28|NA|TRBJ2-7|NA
TGTGCCAGCAGCGCAGCTAGCTCCTACGAGCAGTACTTC
CASSAASSYEQYF
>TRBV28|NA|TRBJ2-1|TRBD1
TGTGCCAGCAGTCCAACCCCGGGACAGGGGTACAATGAGCAGTTCTTC
CASSPTPGQGYNEQFF
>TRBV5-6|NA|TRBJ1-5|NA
TGTGCCAGCAGCGAGGGTTGGGGCAATCAGCCCCAGCATTTT
CASSEGWGNQPQHF
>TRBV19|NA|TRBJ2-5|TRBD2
TGTGCCAGCAGTGGGGCGGGGGAGGTTGAGACCCAGTACTTC
CASSGAGEVETQYF
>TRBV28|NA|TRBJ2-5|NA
TGTGCCAGCTCCTCCGATTGGGACGGGGCCTCCCAAGAGACCCAGTACTTC
CASSSDWDGASQETQYF
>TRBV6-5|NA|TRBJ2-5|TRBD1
TGTGCCAGCAGTCCGGCAGGGGGTCCTAAAGAGACCCAGTACTTC
CASSPAGGPKETQYF
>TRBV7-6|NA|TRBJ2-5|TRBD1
TGTGCCAGCAGCTCCGGGACAGGGCAAGAGACCCAGTACTTC
CASSSGTGQETQYF
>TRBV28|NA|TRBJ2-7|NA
TGTGCCAGCAGTTTGATTTTGGGGCACGAGCAGTACTTC
CASSLILGHEQYF
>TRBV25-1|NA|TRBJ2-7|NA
TGTGCCAGCAGTGCCCCAGGGGACGTTTACGAGCAGTACTTC
CASSAPGDVYEQYF
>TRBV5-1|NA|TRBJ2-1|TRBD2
TGCGCCAGCAGCCCCGGGACTAGCAAAGGGGATGAGCAGTTCTTC
CASSPGTSKGDEQFF
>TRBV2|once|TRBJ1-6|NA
TGTGCCAGCAGCTTGGGTTCACCCCTCCACTTT
CASSLGSPLHF
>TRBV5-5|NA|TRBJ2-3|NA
TGTGCCAGCAGCTTGGAAGTGGGAGGCCACACAGATACGCAGTATTTT
CASSLEVGGHTDTQYF
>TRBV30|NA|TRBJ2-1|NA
TGTGCCTGGAGTGTACGAAACAGTGCCTCCTACAATGAGCAGTTCTTC
CAWSVRNSASYNEQFF
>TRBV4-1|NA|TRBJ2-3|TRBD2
TGCGCCAGCAGTCATAGACTAGCGGGGGATACGCAGTATTTT
CASSHRLAGDTQYF
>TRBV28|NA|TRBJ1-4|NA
TGTGCCAGCAGTTTAACGCAGGGCCCCGAAAAACTGTTTTTT
CASSLTQGPEKLFF
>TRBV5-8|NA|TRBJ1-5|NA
TGTGCCAGCAGCTTGGCAAGGGTCAATCAGCCCCAGCATTTT
CASSLARVNQPQHF
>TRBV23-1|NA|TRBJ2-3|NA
TGCGCCAGCAGTCAAACGATAAGCGGGACACACGAGACAGATACGCAGTATTTT
CASSQTISGTHETDTQYF
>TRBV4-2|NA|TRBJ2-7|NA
TGTGCCAGCAGCCAAGAGGACAGCGGAGCAGCCTACGAGCAGTACTTC
CASSQEDSGAAYEQYF
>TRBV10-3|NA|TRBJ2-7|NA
TGTGCCATCAGTGAGCTGGGCGCCTACGAGCAGTACTTC
CAISELGAYEQYF
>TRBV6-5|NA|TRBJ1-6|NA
TGTGCCAGCTCCGTGGACAGTAATAATTCACCCCTCCACTTT
CASSVDSNNSPLHF
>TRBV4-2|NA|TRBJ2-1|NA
TGTGCCAGCAGCCGGTCGGCCGAGCAGTTCTTC
CASSRSAEQFF
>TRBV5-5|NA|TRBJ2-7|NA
TGTGCCAGCAGCCGCGGGACCGAAGTGGTCGAGCAGTACTTC
CASSRGTEVVEQYF
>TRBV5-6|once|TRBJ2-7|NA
TGTGCCAGCAGCTTGGGGGGGGCCTCCTACGAGCAGTACTTC
CASSLGGASYEQYF
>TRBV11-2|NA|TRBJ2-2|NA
TGTGCCAGCAGCTACCTACAGGGTACCGGGGAGCTGTTTTTT
CASSYLQGTGELFF
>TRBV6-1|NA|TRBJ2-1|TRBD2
TGTGCCAGCCACGCAAGCGGGAGTTCTTACAATGAGCAGTTCTTC
CASHASGSSYNEQFF
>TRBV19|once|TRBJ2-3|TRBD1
TGTGCCAGTAAGGAAACAGGGGGCACAGATACGCAGTATTTT
CASKETGGTDTQYF
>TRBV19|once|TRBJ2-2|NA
TGTGCCAGTCACCGGGGCCCCGTCCTGGGGGAGCTGTTTTTT
CASHRGPVLGELFF
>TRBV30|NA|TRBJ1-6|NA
TGTGCCTGGACGGAGAGCTCCTATAATTCACCCCTCCACTTT
CAWTESSYNSPLHF
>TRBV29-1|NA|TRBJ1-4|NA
TGCAGCGCATCAGGGGCTCCTAATGAAAAACTGTTTTTT
CSASGAPNEKLFF
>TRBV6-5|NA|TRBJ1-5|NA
TGTGCCAGCAGATACTGGGTTATCAGGCGGCAACAGCCCCAGCATTTT
CASRYWVIRRQQPQHF